The rows below give T cell receptor beta chains drawn from one sample of a study of shared clonotypes between healthy human individuals. Sequencing used immunoSEQ multiplex PCR; TCRdb keeps in-frame clones, though not all of them. The data hold 450,000 to 600,000 clones, with approximately 79% observed a single time. Sequences were obtained from PBMCs. These receptors were obtained from a woman in her thirties or forties in good health. Some clones in this sample may be carry-over from other donors' samples. Each CDR3 is given with its conserved first and last residue. A D gene is named only where the DNA matches it firmly. Some rows mark clone size as missing; the rest say once, few, many or name a class of expanded clone.

D: .; size: few; J: TRBJ2-1; V: TRBV5-1; DNA: TGCGCCAGCAGCTTGGCCCAGGGGACTCCACCCAATGAGCAGTTCTTC; CDR3: CASSLAQGTPPNEQFF
D: .; size: .; J: TRBJ1-3; V: TRBV29-1; DNA: TGCAGCGTTTTGGACACAAGAAACACCATATATTTT; CDR3: CSVLDTRNTIYF
D: TRBD1; size: once; J: TRBJ1-1; V: TRBV4-2; DNA: TGTGCCAGCAGCCCTGACAGGGATGGATTCAACACTGAAGCTTTCTTT; CDR3: CASSPDRDGFNTEAFF
D: .; size: .; J: TRBJ2-5; V: TRBV5-1; DNA: TGCGCCAGCGCTTCCACGGCTGGGGAGACCCAGTACTTC; CDR3: CASASTAGETQYF
D: TRBD2; size: .; J: TRBJ2-5; V: TRBV4-1; DNA: TGCGCCAGCAGCCGAGGACTAGCCCAAGAGACCCAGTACTTC; CDR3: CASSRGLAQETQYF
D: TRBD1; size: few; J: TRBJ2-7; V: TRBV6-1; DNA: TGTGCCAGCAGTGAAAGTGGCAGGGGGCTCCGGGACCACACTTCAAACTCCTACGAGCAGTACTTC; CDR3: CASSESGRGLRDHTSNSYEQYF
D: TRBD2; size: .; J: TRBJ2-2; V: TRBV19; DNA: TGTGCCACTCGGGAGGCGGGGACCGGGGAGCTGTTTTTT; CDR3: CATREAGTGELFF
D: TRBD2; size: .; J: TRBJ2-3; V: TRBV5-1; DNA: TGCGCCAGCAGCTTGAGTCGCGGGAGGGGAGCAGATACGCAGTATTTT; CDR3: CASSLSRGRGADTQYF
D: TRBD1; size: few; J: TRBJ2-5; V: TRBV27; DNA: TGTGCCAGCATCAACCTAGGACAGGGGGCAGAGACCCAGTACTTC; CDR3: CASINLGQGAETQYF
D: TRBD1; size: .; J: TRBJ2-5; V: TRBV19; DNA: TGTGCCAGCCTTCGGACAGGGGGAGGACAAGAGACCCAGTACTTC; CDR3: CASLRTGGGQETQYF
D: .; size: .; J: TRBJ2-1; V: TRBV11-2; DNA: TGTGCAAGTCTCGCTAGCCCCCAAACTTACAATGAGCAGTTCTTC; CDR3: CASLASPQTYNEQFF
D: TRBD2; size: .; J: TRBJ2-2; V: TRBV10-2; DNA: TGCGCCAGCAGTGAATCTAGCGGGAAAAACACCGGGGAGCTGTTTTTT; CDR3: CASSESSGKNTGELFF
D: TRBD2; size: .; J: TRBJ2-7; V: TRBV28; DNA: TGTGCCAGCAGTTCGTTTGGGCGGGGGTCCGAGCAGTACTTC; CDR3: CASSSFGRGSEQYF
D: .; size: .; J: TRBJ2-3; V: TRBV19; DNA: TGTGCCAGTACCATGAGTGGCACAGATACGCAGTATTTT; CDR3: CASTMSGTDTQYF
D: TRBD2; size: .; J: TRBJ2-5; V: TRBV9; DNA: TGTGCCAGCAGCGCCGGGACTAGCGGGAGGGAAGAGACCCAGTACTTC; CDR3: CASSAGTSGREETQYF
D: .; size: .; J: TRBJ1-2; V: TRBV9; DNA: TGTGCCAGCAGCGTTGGAGGGTTAGGCGGCTACACCTTC; CDR3: CASSVGGLGGYTF
D: .; size: once; J: TRBJ2-7; V: TRBV11-2; DNA: TGTGCCAGCAGCGCTCAGGCGGTACCCTACGAGCAGTACTTC; CDR3: CASSAQAVPYEQYF
D: TRBD2; size: .; J: TRBJ2-3; V: TRBV5-1; DNA: TGCGCCAGCAGCTTTGGACTAGCGGAGAAACCCACAGATACGCAGTATTTT; CDR3: CASSFGLAEKPTDTQYF
D: TRBD1; size: .; J: TRBJ1-2; V: TRBV28; DNA: TGTGCCAGCAGTCCCGGGACAGGGCTTAACTATGGCTACACCTTC; CDR3: CASSPGTGLNYGYTF
D: TRBD1; size: .; J: TRBJ2-3; V: TRBV11-3; DNA: TGTGCCAGCAGCGTCGACAGGGGCACAGATACGCAGTATTTT; CDR3: CASSVDRGTDTQYF
D: .; size: .; J: TRBJ2-3; V: TRBV30; DNA: TGTGCCTGGAGCGGCTCAGGGTTTACAGATACGCAGTATTTT; CDR3: CAWSGSGFTDTQYF
D: .; size: .; J: TRBJ2-6; V: TRBV27; DNA: TGTGCCAGCCAGGGGAGCTCTGGGGCCAACGTCCTGACTTTC; CDR3: CASQGSSGANVLTF
D: .; size: .; J: TRBJ2-1; V: TRBV19; DNA: TGTGCCAGTAGTTGGGCTGCTTACAATGAGCAGTTCTTC; CDR3: CASSWAAYNEQFF
D: .; size: few; J: TRBJ2-5; V: TRBV29-1; DNA: TGCAGCGTACTACTAGGGGAGACCCAGTACTTC; CDR3: CSVLLGETQYF
D: TRBD1; size: .; J: TRBJ2-3; V: TRBV18; DNA: TGTGCCAGCTCACTCGGGACAGTAAGCACAGATACGCAGTATTTT; CDR3: CASSLGTVSTDTQYF
D: .; size: .; J: TRBJ1-1; V: TRBV2; DNA: TGTGCCAGCAGTGAATTCGGGGGGCGAAACACTGAAGCTTTCTTT; CDR3: CASSEFGGRNTEAFF
D: .; size: few; J: TRBJ1-2; V: TRBV7-2; DNA: TGTGCCAGCAGCTTAAGCGTACAGGCTAGCTATGGCTACACCTTC; CDR3: CASSLSVQASYGYTF
D: .; size: .; J: TRBJ2-3; V: TRBV14; DNA: TGTGCCAGCAGCCCGATTCCTCTCGCCACGGGACGAACGCAGTATTTT; CDR3: CASSPIPLATGRTQYF
D: TRBD1; size: .; J: TRBJ2-3; V: TRBV23-1; DNA: TGCGCCAGCAGTCAAGCTAGGACAGGCCTGAGAGATACGCAGTATTTT; CDR3: CASSQARTGLRDTQYF
D: .; size: .; J: TRBJ1-4; V: TRBV29-1; DNA: TGCAGCGCCAGGGAAGAGAATGAAAAACTGTTTTTT; CDR3: CSAREENEKLFF
D: TRBD2; size: .; J: TRBJ2-7; V: TRBV7-9; DNA: TGTGCCAGCAGCTTAGAACTAGCGGGCCTGTTCTTC; CDR3: CASSLELAGLFF
D: TRBD1; size: .; J: TRBJ1-2; V: TRBV4-3; DNA: TGCGCCAGCAGCCAAGATCTCGGACAGGGCCGATATGGCTACACCTTC; CDR3: CASSQDLGQGRYGYTF
D: .; size: few; J: TRBJ2-7; V: TRBV27; DNA: TGTGCCAGCAGTCCCCTCTCCTACGAGCAGTACTTC; CDR3: CASSPLSYEQYF
D: .; size: .; J: TRBJ1-2; V: TRBV20-1; DNA: TGCAGTGCTAGTGACAGCTATGGCTACACCTTC; CDR3: CSASDSYGYTF
D: .; size: medium-sized; J: TRBJ2-1; V: TRBV19; DNA: TGTGCCACCCGGGGTTACAATGAGCAGTTCTTC; CDR3: CATRGYNEQFF
D: TRBD2; size: many; J: TRBJ2-3; V: TRBV5-1; DNA: TGCGCCAGCAGCCAAACGGGACTAGCGGGGAGCACAGATACGCAGTATTTT; CDR3: CASSQTGLAGSTDTQYF
D: TRBD2; size: once; J: TRBJ2-1; V: TRBV5-1; DNA: TGCGCCAGCAGTATGCGGACTAGCGGACACAATGAGCAGTTCTTC; CDR3: CASSMRTSGHNEQFF
D: TRBD1; size: few; J: TRBJ2-2; V: TRBV5-1; DNA: TGCGCCAGCAGCGAGGGGGCGCTCGCCGGGGAGCTGTTTTTT; CDR3: CASSEGALAGELFF
D: TRBD2; size: .; J: TRBJ2-3; V: TRBV14; DNA: TGTGCCAGCAGCCCAACAACTAGCGCCGCCCTGTATTTT; CDR3: CASSPTTSAALYF
D: TRBD2; size: .; J: TRBJ2-3; V: TRBV28; DNA: TGTGCCAGCAGTCTCCTTCGGACTAGCGGGAGGGCCCTCGTGGCAGATACGCAGTATTTT; CDR3: CASSLLRTSGRALVADTQYF
D: TRBD2; size: .; J: TRBJ2-7; V: TRBV7-2; DNA: TGTGCCAGCAGCGCTGGACTAGCGGGAGCCGAGCAGTACTTC; CDR3: CASSAGLAGAEQYF
D: TRBD2; size: .; J: TRBJ2-5; V: TRBV27; DNA: TGTGCCAGCAGTCAACGGACTAGCGGCTCTCAAGAGACCCAGTACTTC; CDR3: CASSQRTSGSQETQYF
D: .; size: few; J: TRBJ1-3; V: TRBV19; DNA: TGTGCCAGTAGGTTTGGCGGCTCTGGAAACACCATATATTTT; CDR3: CASRFGGSGNTIYF
D: .; size: .; J: TRBJ2-7; V: TRBV6-5; DNA: TGTGCCAGCAGCTCCTGGCCGAATCGCTACGAGCAGTACTTC; CDR3: CASSSWPNRYEQYF
D: .; size: .; J: TRBJ2-7; V: TRBV29-1; DNA: TGCAGCTTTGAGGACAGATCCTACGAGCAGTACTTC; CDR3: CSFEDRSYEQYF
D: .; size: .; J: TRBJ2-1; V: TRBV9; DNA: TGTGCCAGCAGCGTAATAGGAGGGACTCAGTACAATGAGCAGTTCTTC; CDR3: CASSVIGGTQYNEQFF
D: .; size: .; J: TRBJ2-6; V: TRBV28; DNA: TGTGCCAGCACTCTTAGGGCAGGGTCTGGGGCCAACGTCCTGACTTTC; CDR3: CASTLRAGSGANVLTF
D: .; size: once; J: TRBJ2-5; V: TRBV7-3; DNA: TGTGCCAGCAGCCTCGGGCCAACGGGGGCCCAGTACTTC; CDR3: CASSLGPTGAQYF
D: .; size: .; J: TRBJ2-1; V: TRBV7-8; DNA: TGTGCCAGCAGCTTTCCGGGAGTCAACAATGAGCAGTTCTTC; CDR3: CASSFPGVNNEQFF
D: TRBD1; size: .; J: TRBJ1-2; V: TRBV6-1; DNA: TGTGCCAGCAGTGCATACAGGGGGCGGCCCGTCTATGGCTACACCTTC; CDR3: CASSAYRGRPVYGYTF
D: TRBD2; size: once; J: TRBJ2-7; V: TRBV5-1; DNA: TGCGCCAGCAGGGGAGACCCTAGCGGAACCTACGAGCAGTACTTC; CDR3: CASRGDPSGTYEQYF
D: TRBD1; size: .; J: TRBJ1-2; V: TRBV2; DNA: TGTGCCAGTCAGCAGGGGGTTGGCTACACCTTC; CDR3: CASQQGVGYTF
D: .; size: .; J: TRBJ2-3; V: TRBV29-1; DNA: TGCAGCGTTGAGGTCGGTGGGAGCACAGATACGCAGTATTTT; CDR3: CSVEVGGSTDTQYF
D: .; size: .; J: TRBJ2-1; V: TRBV11-2; DNA: TGTGCCAGCAGTTCGGTCCTGCGCTCCTACAATGAGCAGTTCTTC; CDR3: CASSSVLRSYNEQFF
D: .; size: .; J: TRBJ2-7; V: TRBV5-4; DNA: TGTGCCAGCAGCTGGAGTGACAGGCGCCTCGGGGAGCAGTACTTC; CDR3: CASSWSDRRLGEQYF